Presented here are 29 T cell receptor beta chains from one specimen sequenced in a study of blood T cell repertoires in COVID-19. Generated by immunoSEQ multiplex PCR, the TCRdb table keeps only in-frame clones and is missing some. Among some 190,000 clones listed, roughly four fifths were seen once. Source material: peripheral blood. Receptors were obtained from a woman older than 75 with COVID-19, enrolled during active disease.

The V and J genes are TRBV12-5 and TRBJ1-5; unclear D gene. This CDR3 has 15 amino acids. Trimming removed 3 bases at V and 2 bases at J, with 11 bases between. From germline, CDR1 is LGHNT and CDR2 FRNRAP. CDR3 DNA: TGTGCTAGTGGTTTTCCCGGGGAGGGCAATCAGCCCCAGCATTTT. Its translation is CASGFPGEGNQPQHF.

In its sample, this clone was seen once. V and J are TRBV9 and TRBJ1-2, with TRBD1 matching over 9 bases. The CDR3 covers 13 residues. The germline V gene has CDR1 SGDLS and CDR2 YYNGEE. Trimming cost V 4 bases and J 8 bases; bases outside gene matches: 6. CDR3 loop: CASSPGTGYGYTF. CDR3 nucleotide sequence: TGTGCCAGCAGCCCCGGGACAGGGTACGGCTACACCTTC.

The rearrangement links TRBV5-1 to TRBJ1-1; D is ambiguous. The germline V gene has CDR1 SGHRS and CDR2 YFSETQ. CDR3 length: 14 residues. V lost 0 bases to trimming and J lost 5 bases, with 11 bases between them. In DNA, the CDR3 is TGCGCCAGCAGCTTGGCGTGGGCTGGGACTGAAGCTTTCTTT. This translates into CASSLAWAGTEAFF.

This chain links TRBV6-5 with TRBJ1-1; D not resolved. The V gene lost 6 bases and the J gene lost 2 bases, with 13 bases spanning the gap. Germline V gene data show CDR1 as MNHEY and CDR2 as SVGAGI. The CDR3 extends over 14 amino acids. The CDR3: CASSSPGSNTEAFF. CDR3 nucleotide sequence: TGTGCCAGCAGCTCGCCGGGGAGTAACACTGAAGCTTTCTTT.

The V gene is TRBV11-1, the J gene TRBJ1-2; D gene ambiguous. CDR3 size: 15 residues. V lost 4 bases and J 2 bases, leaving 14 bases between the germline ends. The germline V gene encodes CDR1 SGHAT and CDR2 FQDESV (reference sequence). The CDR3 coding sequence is TGTGCCAGCAGCTCCCGTGGTGGCTGGAACTATGGCTACACCTTC. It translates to CASSSRGGWNYGYTF. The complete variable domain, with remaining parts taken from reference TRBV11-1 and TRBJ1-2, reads EAEVAQSPRYKITEKSQAVAFWCDPISGHATLYWYRQILGQGPELLVQFQDESVVDDSQLPKDRFSAERLKGVDSTLKIQPAELGDSAMYLCASSSRGGWNYGYTFGSGTRLTVV.

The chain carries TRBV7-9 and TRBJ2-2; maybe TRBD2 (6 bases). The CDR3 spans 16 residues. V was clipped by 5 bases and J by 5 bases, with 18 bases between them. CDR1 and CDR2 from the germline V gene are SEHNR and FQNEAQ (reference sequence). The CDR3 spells CASSPSGGGPTGELFF. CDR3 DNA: TGTGCCAGCAGCCCAAGCGGAGGAGGGCCGACCGGGGAGCTGTTTTTT.

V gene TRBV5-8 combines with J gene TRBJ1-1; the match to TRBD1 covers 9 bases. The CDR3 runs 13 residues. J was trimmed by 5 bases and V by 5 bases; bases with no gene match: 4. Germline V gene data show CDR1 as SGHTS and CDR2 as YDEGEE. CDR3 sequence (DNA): TGTGCCAGCAGGCTACAGGGGGCGACTGAAGCTTTCTTT. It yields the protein CASRLQGATEAFF.

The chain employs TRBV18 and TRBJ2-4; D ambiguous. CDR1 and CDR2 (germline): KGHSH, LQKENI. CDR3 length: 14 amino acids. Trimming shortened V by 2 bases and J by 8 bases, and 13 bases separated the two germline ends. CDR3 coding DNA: TGTGCCAGCTCACCATTAAGACAATCGGACATTCAGTACTTC. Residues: CASSPLRQSDIQYF.

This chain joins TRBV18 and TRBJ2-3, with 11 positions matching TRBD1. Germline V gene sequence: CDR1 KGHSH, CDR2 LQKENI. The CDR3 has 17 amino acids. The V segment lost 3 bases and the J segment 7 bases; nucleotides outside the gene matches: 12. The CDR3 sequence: CASSPQSRTGGANTQYF. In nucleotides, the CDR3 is TGTGCCAGCTCACCCCAGTCCAGGACAGGGGGCGCGAATACGCAGTATTTT.

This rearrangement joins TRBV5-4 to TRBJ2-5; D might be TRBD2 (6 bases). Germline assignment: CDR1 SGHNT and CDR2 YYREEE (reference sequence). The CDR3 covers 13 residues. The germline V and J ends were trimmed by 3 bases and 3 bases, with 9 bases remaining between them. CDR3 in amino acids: CASSSPGEETQYF. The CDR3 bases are TGTGCCAGCAGCTCCCCGGGAGAAGAGACCCAGTACTTC.

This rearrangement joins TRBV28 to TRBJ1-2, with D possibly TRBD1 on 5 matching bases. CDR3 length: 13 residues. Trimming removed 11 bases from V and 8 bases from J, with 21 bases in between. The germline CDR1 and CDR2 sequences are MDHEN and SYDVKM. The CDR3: CAGGKSGGWGYTF. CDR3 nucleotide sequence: TGTGCCGGAGGGAAATCTGGGGGTTGGGGCTACACCTTC.

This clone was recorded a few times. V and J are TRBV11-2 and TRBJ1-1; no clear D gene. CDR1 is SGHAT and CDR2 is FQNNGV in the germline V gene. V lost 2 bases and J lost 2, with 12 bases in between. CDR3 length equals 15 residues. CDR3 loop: CASSLLTATNTEAFF. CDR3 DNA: TGTGCCAGCAGCTTATTAACAGCTACTAACACTGAAGCTTTCTTT. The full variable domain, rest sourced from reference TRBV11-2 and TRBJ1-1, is EAGVAQSPRYKIIEKRQSVAFWCNPISGHATLYWYQQILGQGPKLLIQFQNNGVVDDSQLPKDRFSAERLKGVDSTLKIQPAKLEDSAVYLCASSLLTATNTEAFFGQGTRLTVV.

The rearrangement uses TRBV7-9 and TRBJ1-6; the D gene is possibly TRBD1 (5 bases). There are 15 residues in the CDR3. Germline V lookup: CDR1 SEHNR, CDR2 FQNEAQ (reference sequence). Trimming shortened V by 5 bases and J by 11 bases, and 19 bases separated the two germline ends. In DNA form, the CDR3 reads TGTGCCAGCAGCCCCCAGGGTTTCGAATGGGCACCCCTCCACTTT. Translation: CASSPQGFEWAPLHF.

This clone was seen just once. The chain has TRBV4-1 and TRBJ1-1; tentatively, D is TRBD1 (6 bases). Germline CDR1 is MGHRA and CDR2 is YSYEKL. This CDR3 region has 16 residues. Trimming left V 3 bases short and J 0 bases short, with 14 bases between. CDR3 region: CASSHPRGDMNTEAFF. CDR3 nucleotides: TGCGCCAGCAGCCATCCGCGGGGGGACATGAACACTGAAGCTTTCTTT.

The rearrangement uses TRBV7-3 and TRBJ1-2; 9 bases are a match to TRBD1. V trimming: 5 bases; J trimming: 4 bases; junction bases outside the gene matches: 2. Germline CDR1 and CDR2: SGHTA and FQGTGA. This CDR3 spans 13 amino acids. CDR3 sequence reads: CASSPTGGYGYTF. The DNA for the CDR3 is TGTGCCAGCAGCCCGACAGGGGGCTATGGCTACACCTTC.

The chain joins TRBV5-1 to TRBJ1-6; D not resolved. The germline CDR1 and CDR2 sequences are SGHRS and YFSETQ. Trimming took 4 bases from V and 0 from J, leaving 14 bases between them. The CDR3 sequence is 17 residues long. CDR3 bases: TGCGCCAGCAGCCCCGGACCCGGGAGCTCCTATAATTCACCCCTCCACTTT. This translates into CASSPGPGSSYNSPLHF.

CDR3 sequence: CATWDSTYEQYF. CDR3 in DNA: TGTGCCACCTGGGACAGCACCTACGAGCAGTACTTC. This sequence joins TRBV10-3 and TRBJ2-7, with 7 bases fitting TRBD1. This CDR3 comprises 12 residues. CDR1 is ENHRY, CDR2 SYGVKD, per germline. The ends lost 10 bases at V and 2 bases at J; junction bases unmatched: 5.

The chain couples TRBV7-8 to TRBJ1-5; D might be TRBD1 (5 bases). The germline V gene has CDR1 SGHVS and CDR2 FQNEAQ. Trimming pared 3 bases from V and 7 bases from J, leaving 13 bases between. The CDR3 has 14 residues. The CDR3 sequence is CASSLTRRDQPQHF. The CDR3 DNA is TGTGCCAGCAGCTTGACCCGGAGGGACCAGCCCCAGCATTTT.

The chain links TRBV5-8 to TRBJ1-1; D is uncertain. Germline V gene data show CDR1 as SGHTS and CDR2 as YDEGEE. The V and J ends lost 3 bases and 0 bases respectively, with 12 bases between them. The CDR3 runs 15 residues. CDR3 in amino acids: CASSSGVVMNTEAFF. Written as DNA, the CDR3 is TGTGCCAGCAGCTCCGGTGTGGTAATGAACACTGAAGCTTTCTTT.

The CDR3 coding sequence is TGTGCCAGCACCCCCTGGACAGGGGGCGGGAATGAGCAGTTCTTC. Its translation: CASTPWTGGGNEQFF. This chain links TRBV3-1 (or the pseudogene TRBV3-2) with TRBJ2-1; TRBD1 aligns across 11 bases. The V segment lost 7 bases and the J segment 7 bases; nucleotides outside the gene matches: 9. CDR3 size: 15 residues. Germline V lookup: CDR1 LGHDT, CDR2 YNNKEL (reference sequence).

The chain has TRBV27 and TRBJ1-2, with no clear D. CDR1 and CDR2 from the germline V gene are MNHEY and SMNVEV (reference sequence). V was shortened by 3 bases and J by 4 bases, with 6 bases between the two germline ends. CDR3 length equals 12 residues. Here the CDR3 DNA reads TGTGCCAGCAGTTTCGCGGGCTATGGCTACACCTTC. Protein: CASSFAGYGYTF.

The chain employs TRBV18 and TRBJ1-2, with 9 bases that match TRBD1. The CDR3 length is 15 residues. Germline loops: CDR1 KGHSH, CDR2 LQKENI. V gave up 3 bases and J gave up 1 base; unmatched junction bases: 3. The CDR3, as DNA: TGTGCCAGCTCACCCACAGGGGGCAATAACTATGGCTACACCTTC. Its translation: CASSPTGGNNYGYTF.

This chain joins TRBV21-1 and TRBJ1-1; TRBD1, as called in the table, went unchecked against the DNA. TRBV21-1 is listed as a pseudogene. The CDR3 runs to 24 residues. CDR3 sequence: CASQSTSSPHRQGARALRNTEAFF. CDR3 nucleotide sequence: TGTGCCAGCCAATCAACCTCCAGCCCCCACCGACAGGGGGCACGAGCGCTTCGGAACACTGAAGCTTTCTTT.

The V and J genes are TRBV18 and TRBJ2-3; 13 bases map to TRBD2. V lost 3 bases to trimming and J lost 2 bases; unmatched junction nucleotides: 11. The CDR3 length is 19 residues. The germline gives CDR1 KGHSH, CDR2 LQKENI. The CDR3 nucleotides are TGTGCCAGCTCACCCTTAGGACTAGCGGGAGTCCGGACCACAGATACGCAGTATTTT. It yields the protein CASSPLGLAGVRTTDTQYF. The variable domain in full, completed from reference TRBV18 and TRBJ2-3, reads NAGVMQNPRHLVRRRGQEARLRCSPMKGHSHVYWYRQLPEEGLKFMVYLQKENIIDESGMPKERFSAEFPKEGPSILRIQQVVRGDSAAYFCASSPLGLAGVRTTDTQYFGPGTRLTVL.

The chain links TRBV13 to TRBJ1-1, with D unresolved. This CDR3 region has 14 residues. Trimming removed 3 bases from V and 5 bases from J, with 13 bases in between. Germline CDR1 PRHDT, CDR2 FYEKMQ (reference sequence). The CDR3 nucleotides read TGTGCCAGCAGCTTGGAGGTTGGAAGGACTGAAGCTTTCTTT. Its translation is CASSLEVGRTEAFF.

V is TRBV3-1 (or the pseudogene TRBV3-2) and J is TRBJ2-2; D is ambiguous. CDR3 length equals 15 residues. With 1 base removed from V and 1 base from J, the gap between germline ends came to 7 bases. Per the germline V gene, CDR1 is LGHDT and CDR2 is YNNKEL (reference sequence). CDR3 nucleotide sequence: TGTGCCAGCAGCCAAGTAGGCGGGAACACCGGGGAGCTGTTTTTT. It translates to CASSQVGGNTGELFF.

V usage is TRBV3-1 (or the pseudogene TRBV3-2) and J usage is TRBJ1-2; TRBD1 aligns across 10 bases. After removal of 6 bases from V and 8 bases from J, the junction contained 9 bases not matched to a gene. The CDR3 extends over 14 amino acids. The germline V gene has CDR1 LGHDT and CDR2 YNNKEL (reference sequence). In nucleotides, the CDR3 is TGTGCCAGCAGTTACGGGACAGGGGAGGGCGGCTACACCTTC. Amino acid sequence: CASSYGTGEGGYTF.

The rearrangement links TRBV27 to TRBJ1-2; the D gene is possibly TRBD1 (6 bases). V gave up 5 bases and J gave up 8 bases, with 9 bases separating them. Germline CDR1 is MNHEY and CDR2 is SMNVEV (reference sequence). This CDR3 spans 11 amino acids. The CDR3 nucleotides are TGTGCCAGCAGTGGGGGCGGGGGCTACACCTTC. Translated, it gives CASSGGGGYTF.

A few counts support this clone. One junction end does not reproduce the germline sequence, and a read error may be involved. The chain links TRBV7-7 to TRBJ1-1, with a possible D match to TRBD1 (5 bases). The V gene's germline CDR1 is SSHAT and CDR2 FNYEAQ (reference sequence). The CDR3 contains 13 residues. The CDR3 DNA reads TGTGCTAGCAGCCGGGACTCGAACACTGAAGCTTTCTTT. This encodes CASSRDSNTEAFF.